A single sample gave rise to the 28 T cell receptor beta chains below, sequenced in a study of regulatory T cells in long-lasting Graves disease. Libraries of TCR beta came from iRepertoire HTBI primers plus Arm-PCR of CDR3 regions. TCRdb passed the multiplex PCR reads through MiXCR, listing each CDR3 protein once. Of about 450,000 distinct CDR3 sequences in the sample, 12% to 15% were seen once. As to time point: newly diagnosed GD, antithyroid drugs for less than 3 months. With RNA extracted from PBMCs as input, the TCR library was made. These same records also appear under a second study, on T cells in Graves' hyperthyroidism and ophthalmopathy.

The sample here was peripheral blood mononuclear cells (PBMCs), taken at new diagnosis, from a patient treated with antithyroid drugs. These receptors were obtained from a woman aged 50 to 60 with Graves disease.

The chain has TRBV5-1 and TRBJ2-5; 8 bases align to TRBD1. In germline, CDR1 is SGHRS, CDR2 YFSETQ. V gave up 0 bases and J gave up 5 bases; unmatched junction bases: 9. The CDR3 loop spans 16 amino acids. The CDR3 DNA reads as TGCGCCAGCAGCTTGGGTGTACAGGGGGTTTACGAGACCCAGTACTTC. Translated: CASSLGVQGVYETQYF.

This clonotype occurred a few times. V is TRBV5-1 and J is TRBJ2-5; TRBD1 aligns across 7 bases. The CDR3 is 15 amino acids. Germline V gene sequence: CDR1 SGHRS, CDR2 YFSETQ. The V and J ends lost 0 bases and 2 bases, in that order; junction bases with no gene match: 4. This chain's CDR3 is CASSLVQGSQETQYF. The CDR3 DNA sequence: TGCGCCAGCAGCTTGGTACAGGGGAGTCAAGAGACCCAGTACTTC.

The chain combines TRBV6-4 with TRBJ2-5; 15 positions match TRBD2. The J call is doubtful: the DNA matches TRBJ2-1 better. The CDR3 length is 15 residues. Germline CDR1 is MRHNA and CDR2 is SNTAGT. The CDR3 nucleotides are TGTGCCAGCAGCCCAGGACTAGCGGGAGGGAGGGAGCAGTTCTTC. Protein product: CASSPGLAGGREQFF.

This clonotype came up a few times. V and J are TRBV28 and TRBJ1-2; the D gene is possibly TRBD1 (5 bases). Germline CDR1 is MDHEN and CDR2 is SYDVKM. The CDR3 is 15 amino acids. V gave up 2 bases and J gave up 8 bases, with 18 bases separating them. The CDR3 DNA sequence: TGTGCCAGCAGTTTAGTCTACGCAGGGACGGAGGGCTACACCTTC. Translation gives CASSLVYAGTEGYTF.

The V gene is TRBV6-2 or TRBV6-3, the J gene TRBJ1-6; 8 bases match TRBD1. V lost 6 bases and J lost 7; bases outside the gene matches: 8. This CDR3 comprises 15 residues. CDR1 and CDR2 (germline): MNHEY, SVGEGT. CDR3 nucleotides: TGTGCCAGCAGCCTGACAGGGGACTTCAATTCACCCCTCCACTTT. Its translation is CASSLTGDFNSPLHF.

This clonotype has a handful of counts. The chain employs TRBV18 and TRBJ2-1; 14 nucleotides line up with TRBD2. With 6 bases clipped from V and 4 bases from J, the junction kept 5 bases outside the gene matches. In germline, CDR1 is KGHSH, CDR2 LQKENI. This CDR3 region has 16 residues. The CDR3 loop is CASSRTSGRNYNEQFF. DNA for the CDR3: TGTGCCAGCTCTCGGACTAGCGGGAGGAATTACAATGAGCAGTTCTTC.

The rearrangement uses TRBV6-1 and TRBJ2-3; perhaps TRBD1 as D (7 bases). Trimming shortened V by 6 bases and J by 8 bases, and 21 bases separated the two germline ends. The CDR3 is made up of 15 amino acids. Germline V CDR1 and CDR2: MNHNS, SASEGT. The CDR3 DNA follows: TGTGCCAGCAGGGACACAGGGGACTCCGGAGGTACGCAGTATTTT. The encoded protein is CASRDTGDSGGTQYF.

The genes are TRBV6-4 and TRBJ2-5, with 15 positions matching TRBD2. V lost 4 bases and J lost 6; bases outside the gene matches: 6. Germline CDR1 is MRHNA and CDR2 is SNTAGT. This CDR3 comprises 16 residues. CDR3 bases: TGTGCCAGCAGTGGGACTAGCGGGAGGGCCCTAAAGACCCAGTACTTC. Translating it yields CASSGTSGRALKTQYF.

This clonotype was seen only a few times. The chain joins TRBV29-1 to TRBJ2-7, with 9 nucleotides matching TRBD1. Germline V gene data show CDR1 as SQVTM and CDR2 as ANQGSEA. This CDR3 spans 13 amino acids. The ends lost 4 bases at V and 1 base at J; junction bases unmatched: 2. Here the CDR3 DNA reads TGCAGCGTTGCCGGGACAGGGTCCTACGAGCAGTACTTC. It translates to CSVAGTGSYEQYF.

The V call is TRBV18, the J call TRBJ1-2; D perhaps matches TRBD1 (5 bases). CDR1 is KGHSH, CDR2 LQKENI, per germline. Trimming cost V 3 bases and J 5 bases, with 16 bases left between them. The CDR3 consists of 15 residues. CDR3 nucleotide sequence: TGTGCCAGCTCACCCGGGACTGATGCTTTATATGGCTACACCTTC. Translating gives CASSPGTDALYGYTF.

Concerning this clonotype: A read error is possible here, since a much larger clone lies one base away. This sequence joins TRBV28 and TRBJ1-1, with 9 bases identical to TRBD1. Germline V CDR1 and CDR2: MDHEN, SYDVKM. The CDR3 is 15 amino acids. The V segment lost 5 bases and the J segment 1 base; nucleotides outside the gene matches: 5. CDR3 coding DNA: TGTGCCAGCAGTCGACAGGGGGAGGGGAACACTGAAGCTTTCTTT. This gives the protein CASSRQGEGNTEAFF.

The table lists this clonotype with many counts. The J gene is TRBJ1-1, the V gene TRBV11-3, with TRBD1 matching 8 bases. Germline-derived CDR1 and CDR2 are SGHNT and YENEEA. V shed 5 bases, J shed 4 bases, and the junction held 6 bases outside the gene matches. This CDR3 is 14 amino acids long. The CDR3 here is CASSPHRGVTEAFF. The CDR3 DNA sequence: TGTGCCAGCAGCCCACACAGGGGGGTCACTGAAGCTTTCTTT.

The chain uses TRBV19 and TRBJ1-6; weak D call: TRBD1 (5 bases). CDR3 length equals 14 residues. Germline V CDR1 and CDR2: LNHDA, SQIVND (reference sequence). The ends were cut back, 9 bases at V and 8 bases at J, with 17 bases in the middle. The CDR3 reads CASAWDARDSPLHF. The CDR3 bases are TGTGCCAGCGCTTGGGACGCCAGGGATTCACCCCTCCACTTT.

The sample holds a few counts of this clonotype. This chain links TRBV10-2 with TRBJ1-1; D not certain. Trimming removed 0 bases at V and 5 bases at J, with 4 bases between. The CDR3 length is 12 residues. Germline CDR1 and CDR2: WSHSY and SAAADI. This CDR3 is CASSESRTEAFF. Here the CDR3 DNA reads TGCGCCAGCAGTGAGTCGCGGACTGAAGCTTTCTTT.

This clonotype was counted ten times or more. This chain joins TRBV6-2 or TRBV6-3 and TRBJ1-1; TRBD1 matches 9 bases. The CDR3 is 17 residues long. The J segment lost 0 bases and the V segment lost 5 bases, leaving 10 bases of the junction unmatched. Germline V lookup: CDR1 MNHEY, CDR2 SVGEGT. The CDR3 sequence is CASSRQGELAVNTEAFF. The CDR3 DNA reads as TGTGCCAGCAGTAGACAGGGGGAACTCGCCGTGAACACTGAAGCTTTCTTT.

This clonotype appeared many times. The chain uses TRBV20-1 and TRBJ2-7; 8 positions agree with TRBD2. Germline-derived CDR1 and CDR2 are DFQATT and SNEGSKA (reference sequence). V was pared by 3 bases and J by 4 bases, with 8 bases of the junction left unmatched. The CDR3 spans 14 residues. This CDR3 reads CSASPTSVMYEQYF. The CDR3 DNA reads TGCAGTGCTAGCCCGACTAGCGTAATGTACGAGCAGTACTTC.

This rearrangement joins TRBV9 to TRBJ1-5, with 9 positions matching TRBD1. CDR3 length equals 16 residues. The germline CDR1 and CDR2 sequences are SGDLS and YYNGEE. Trimming cost V 3 bases and J 4 bases; bases outside gene matches: 8. In nucleotides, the CDR3 is TGTGCCAGCAGCGGAGCCGGGACAGGGATTAATCAGCCCCAGCATTTT. It encodes CASSGAGTGINQPQHF.

The sample holds a few counts of this clonotype. The V and J genes are TRBV20-1 and TRBJ2-7, with 15 bases lining up with TRBD2. After removal of 6 bases from V and 5 bases from J, the junction contained 2 bases not matched to a gene. In germline, CDR1 is DFQATT, CDR2 SNEGSKA (reference sequence). The CDR3 is made up of 13 amino acids. Here the CDR3 reads CSAGTSGRHEQYF. CDR3 nucleotide sequence: TGCAGTGCGGGGACTAGCGGGAGGCACGAGCAGTACTTC.

This clonotype was recorded at least ten times. V and J are TRBV3-1 and TRBJ2-1; the match to TRBD2 covers 11 bases. This CDR3 contains 16 residues. Losses at the gene ends were 0 bases for V and 4 bases for J; bases not matched to a gene: 2. Germline V gene data show CDR1 as LGHDT and CDR2 as YNNKEL (reference sequence). In nucleotides, the CDR3 is TGTGCCAGCAGCCAAGAGCTAGCGGGAGGATACAATGAGCAGTTCTTC. Residues: CASSQELAGGYNEQFF.

This clonotype was seen only a few times. This sequence joins TRBV4-1 and TRBJ2-5; 9 bases match TRBD2. The V gene's germline CDR1 is MGHRA and CDR2 YSYEKL. With 2 bases clipped from V and 1 base from J, the junction kept 8 bases outside the gene matches. The CDR3 runs 17 residues. Written as DNA, the CDR3 is TGCGCCAGCAGCCAACCTTGGGTAGCGGGAGCCCAAGAGACCCAGTACTTC. It translates to CASSQPWVAGAQETQYF.

The sample holds many counts of this clonotype. The V call is TRBV27, the J call TRBJ1-5, with D uncertain. The CDR3 has 14 amino acids. The germline V gene has CDR1 MNHEY and CDR2 SMNVEV (reference sequence). V shed 2 bases and J shed 0 bases, with 5 bases lying between them. The CDR3 DNA sequence: TGTGCCAGCAGTTTAGGGTATAGCAATCAGCCCCAGCATTTT. Translating gives CASSLGYSNQPQHF.

This clonotype was seen repeatedly, ten times or more. V is TRBV28 and J is TRBJ1-1; maybe TRBD1 (6 bases). Trimming shortened V by 2 bases and J by 6 bases, and 7 bases separated the two germline ends. The CDR3 totals 12 residues. CDR1 is MDHEN, CDR2 SYDVKM, per germline. The CDR3 sequence: CASSLGGSEAFF. Written as DNA, the CDR3 is TGTGCCAGCAGTTTAGGGGGCTCTGAAGCTTTCTTT.

In this sample, this clonotype turned up many times. This rearrangement joins TRBV18 to TRBJ1-1; 8 positions match TRBD1. Germline V gene lookup returns CDR1 KGHSH and CDR2 LQKENI. V lost 7 bases and J lost 1; bases outside the gene matches: 5. This CDR3 region has 14 residues. This CDR3 reads CASLVDRGNTEAFF. The DNA for the CDR3 is TGTGCCAGCTTGGTCGACAGGGGGAACACTGAAGCTTTCTTT. Based on the CDR3 plus reference TRBV18 and TRBJ1-1, the full variable domain is NAGVMQNPRHLVRRRGQEARLRCSPMKGHSHVYWYRQLPEEGLKFMVYLQKENIIDESGMPKERFSAEFPKEGPSILRIQQVVRGDSAAYFCASLVDRGNTEAFFGQGTRLTVV.

This clonotype has ten or more counts. This chain connects TRBV28 to TRBJ2-7; a weak D match, TRBD2 (7 bases). Germline V gives CDR1 MDHEN, CDR2 SYDVKM. V was shortened by 1 base and J by 4 bases, with 11 bases between the two germline ends. This CDR3 spans 14 amino acids. This chain's CDR3 is CASSLSQGGYEQYF. Here the CDR3 DNA reads TGTGCCAGCAGTTTATCACAGGGAGGGTACGAGCAGTACTTC.

This clonotype was counted only a few times. The chain is built from TRBV4-1 and TRBJ2-1; D perhaps matches TRBD1 (6 bases). The V gene's germline CDR1 is MGHRA and CDR2 YSYEKL. The CDR3 covers 15 residues. V shed 1 base and J shed 5 bases, with 12 bases lying between them. CDR3 region: CASSQGQGSHNEQFF. The DNA of the CDR3 is TGCGCCAGCAGCCAAGGGCAGGGGAGCCACAATGAGCAGTTCTTC.

In its sample, this clonotype was seen many times. J is TRBJ1-6 and V is TRBV7-3; D perhaps matches TRBD1 (5 bases). Germline V gives CDR1 SGHTA, CDR2 FQGTGA. The CDR3 sequence is 14 residues long. V lost 5 bases to trimming and J lost 8 bases, with 13 bases between them. CDR3 coding DNA: TGTGCCAGCAGCGCCGGGGACCGGCATTCACCCCTCCACTTT. Its translation is CASSAGDRHSPLHF. Looking up the rest from reference TRBV7-3 and TRBJ1-6 gives the full variable domain: GAGVSQTPSNKVTEKGKYVELRCDPISGHTALYWYRQSLGQGPEFLIYFQGTGAADDSGLPNDRFFAVRPEGSVSTLKIQRTERGDSAVYLCASSAGDRHSPLHFGNGTRLTVT.

This clonotype was observed many times. V gene TRBV29-1 combines with J gene TRBJ2-7; D perhaps matches TRBD1 (6 bases). The germline V and J ends were trimmed by 7 bases and 3 bases, with 16 bases remaining between them. Germline V CDR1 and CDR2: SQVTM, ANQGSEA. The CDR3 is made up of 13 amino acids. For the CDR3, the DNA is TGCAGCGCTCGAACCGGGACACACTACGAGCAGTACTTC. Translation: CSARTGTHYEQYF.

With respect to this clonotype: Being one base from a much bigger clone, this may be a read error. The chain links TRBV5-1 to TRBJ2-7; 8 nucleotides align to TRBD1. The CDR3 has 15 residues. Germline V lookup: CDR1 SGHRS, CDR2 YFSETQ. V lost 3 bases and J lost 5; bases outside the gene matches: 10. The CDR3 sequence is CASSSRTGQEDEQYF. DNA for the CDR3: TGCGCCAGCAGCTCGCGGACAGGGCAGGAGGACGAGCAGTACTTC.